Listed below are T cell receptor beta chains from one sample, sequenced in a study of hypomethylating agent response in myelodysplastic syndrome. Data came from immunoSEQ multiplex PCR; TCRdb stores just in-frame clones and leaves some out. The sample has more than 9,000 clones, nearly 85% seen once. The material sequenced was bone marrow, taken before or after starting hypomethylating agent treatment for myelodysplastic syndrome (not recorded which). The receptors were gathered from a human donor with myelodysplastic syndrome. Both conserved end residues are part of each CDR3. The D gene is left open where the match is weak. Size is omitted from some rows. Given values are once, few, many or a class for expanded clones.

D gene: TRBD1
V gene: TRBV2
J gene: TRBJ2-3
clone size: NA
CDR3 protein: CATGDRAFSTDTQYF
CDR3 DNA: TGTGCCACCGGGGACAGGGCCTTTAGCACAGATACGCAGTATTTT

D gene: NA
V gene: TRBV7-9
J gene: TRBJ2-7
clone size: NA
CDR3 protein: CASSRSAGPNYEQYF
CDR3 DNA: TGTGCCAGCAGCAGGTCGGCAGGCCCAAACTACGAGCAGTACTTC

D gene: NA
V gene: TRBV6-5
J gene: TRBJ2-5
clone size: NA
CDR3 protein: CASRARGLRETQYF
CDR3 DNA: TGTGCCAGCAGAGCTAGAGGATTACGAGAGACCCAGTACTTC

D gene: NA
V gene: TRBV25-1
J gene: TRBJ2-3
clone size: NA
CDR3 protein: CASALTDTQYF
CDR3 DNA: TGTGCCAGCGCCCTTACAGATACGCAGTATTTT

D gene: TRBD1
V gene: TRBV7-9
J gene: TRBJ1-3
clone size: NA
CDR3 protein: CASSRQGPSSGNTIYF
CDR3 DNA: TGTGCCAGCTCTAGACAGGGTCCTTCCTCTGGAAACACCATATATTTT

D gene: TRBD1
V gene: TRBV10-3
J gene: TRBJ2-1
clone size: NA
CDR3 protein: CAISERTGVNEQFF
CDR3 DNA: TGTGCCATCAGTGAGAGGACAGGGGTCAATGAGCAGTTCTTC

D gene: TRBD1
V gene: TRBV7-6
J gene: TRBJ2-5
clone size: NA
CDR3 protein: CASSYSGQGRTQYF
CDR3 DNA: TGTGCCAGCAGTTATTCCGGACAGGGACGGACCCAGTACTTC

D gene: NA
V gene: TRBV1
J gene: TRBJ1-3
clone size: NA
CDR3 protein: CTSSRLTGITGNTIYF
CDR3 DNA: TGCACCAGCAGCCGGTTGACAGGGATAACTGGAAACACCATATATTTT

D gene: TRBD1
V gene: TRBV10-3
J gene: TRBJ2-3
clone size: NA
CDR3 protein: CAISGTLRQGQDTQYF
CDR3 DNA: TGTGCCATCAGTGGGACTCTACGACAGGGGCAGGATACGCAGTATTTT

D gene: NA
V gene: TRBV9
J gene: TRBJ2-7
clone size: few
CDR3 protein: CASSVEGGWYEQYF
CDR3 DNA: TGTGCCAGCAGCGTAGAGGGGGGCTGGTACGAGCAGTACTTC

D gene: NA
V gene: TRBV27
J gene: TRBJ2-7
clone size: NA
CDR3 protein: CASSSAGAYEQYF
CDR3 DNA: TGTGCCAGCAGTTCAGCGGGTGCTTACGAGCAGTACTTC

D gene: TRBD1
V gene: TRBV4-1
J gene: TRBJ1-2
clone size: NA
CDR3 protein: CASSHEGQGDYTF
CDR3 DNA: TGCGCCAGCAGCCACGAGGGACAGGGTGACTACACCTTC

D gene: NA
V gene: TRBV6-1
J gene: TRBJ1-6
clone size: few
CDR3 protein: CASSQGALHF
CDR3 DNA: TGTGCCAGCAGCCAGGGAGCCCTCCACTTT

D gene: NA
V gene: TRBV27
J gene: TRBJ2-5
clone size: NA
CDR3 protein: CASSLGGHETQYF
CDR3 DNA: TGTGCCAGCAGTTTAGGGGGGCACGAGACCCAGTACTTC

D gene: NA
V gene: TRBV10-1
J gene: TRBJ2-2
clone size: NA
CDR3 protein: CASSGATGELFF
CDR3 DNA: TGCGCCAGCAGTGGGGCAACCGGGGAGCTGTTTTTT

D gene: TRBD1
V gene: TRBV7-9
J gene: TRBJ1-2
clone size: NA
CDR3 protein: CASSSGQGSFHGYTF
CDR3 DNA: TGTGCCAGCAGCTCGGGACAGGGGAGCTTTCATGGCTACACCTTC

D gene: NA
V gene: TRBV30
J gene: TRBJ1-5
clone size: few
CDR3 protein: CAFSGRGQPQHF
CDR3 DNA: TGTGCCTTCTCAGGCCGGGGTCAGCCCCAGCATTTT

D gene: NA
V gene: TRBV28
J gene: TRBJ1-5
clone size: NA
CDR3 protein: CASSPSRVGRNQPQHF
CDR3 DNA: TGTGCCAGCAGTCCCAGCCGGGTTGGGCGCAATCAGCCCCAGCATTTT

D gene: TRBD1
V gene: TRBV15
J gene: TRBJ1-2
clone size: few
CDR3 protein: CATSERTGTYGYTF
CDR3 DNA: TGTGCCACCAGCGAGAGGACAGGGACCTATGGCTACACCTTC

D gene: TRBD2
V gene: TRBV5-1
J gene: TRBJ2-2
clone size: once
CDR3 protein: CASSSGGGSGTGELFF
CDR3 DNA: TGCGCCAGCAGCTCCGGAGGCGGGAGTGGAACCGGGGAGCTGTTTTTT